This is a list of T cell receptor beta chains from one sample in a study of lymphopenia after photon versus proton radiotherapy. The assay was immunoSEQ multiplex PCR, and TCRdb's table has in-frame clones only and misses some. There are 150,000 to 200,000 clones in the sample; 75% to 90% occur only once, and 4% to 5% lies in the top ten. The specimen comprised peripheral blood, sampled from a patient treated with photon-based radiotherapy. Source of these receptors: a man between 50 and 59 years old with gastric cancer. Both conserved end residues are trimmed from each CDR3.

v_call | cdr3_aa
TRBV5-1 | ASTWDGAYEQY
TRBV30 | AWTPPTDIYNEQF
TRBV4-1 | ASSQLARDSTEAF
TRBV13 | ASSLRTLSTDTQY
TRBV5-4 | ASSRRGVNTGELF
TRBV4-2 | ASSAYREPGQPQH
TRBV5-6 | ASSLTVGVSYEQY
TRBV2 | ASSRDRGIVEQY
TRBV28 | ASSLRGSLMNTEAF
TRBV30 | AWRGRTGAGYT
TRBV4-3 | ASSLDLDSSSTDTQY
TRBV18 | ASSVREDTEAF
TRBV7-2 | ASSLSSSLGQETQY
TRBV7-2 | ASSLLHPQGTYEQY
TRBV7-9 | ASTEGSEAF
TRBV20-1 | SAGRNIQY
TRBV29-1 | SSSAGGGYT
TRBV7-3 | ASSLDRNQPQH
TRBV7-8 | ASSPAGTSGILNEQY
TRBV20-1 | SAGLNTEAF
TRBV7-2 | ASSQKYSQPQH
TRBV5-4 | ASSLENYGYT
TRBV28 | ASSGGTSAQF
TRBV4-1 | ASSQDRGVRYEQY
TRBV9 | ASSLQGDTQY
TRBV30 | AWITESTDTQY